This T cell receptor (beta chain) was retrieved from a study of T cell changes during pregnancy in multiple sclerosis. This CDR3 is 13 amino acids long. V trimming: 3 bases; J trimming: 7 bases; junction bases outside the gene matches: 4. Germline V gives CDR1 SGHRS, CDR2 YFSETQ. Profiling relied on immunoSEQ multiplex PCR, and the TCRdb table lists in-frame clones only, not all of them. Found here are approximately 30,000 clones, less than 95% of them singletons; the top ten hold about 10%. The sequenced sample was CD8+ T cells from peripheral blood mononuclear cells, obtained before pregnancy. V is TRBV5-1 and J is TRBJ1-5, with 7 bases matching TRBD1. The sequence came from a female donor with multiple sclerosis, enrolled in a pregnancy study. The CDR3 DNA is TGCGCCAGCAGCTCGACAGGGCACCAGCCCCAGCATTTT. This codes for CASSSTGHQPQHF.